This entry describes one TCR beta chain. This record comes from a study of cytomegalovirus exposure and HLA in healthy donors. The CDR3 consists of 15 residues. V dropped 6 bases and J dropped 0 bases, with 13 bases sitting between them. Germline CDR1 is MNHNS and CDR2 is SASEGT. Sequencing was performed with immunoSEQ multiplex PCR; in TCRdb, only in-frame clones are kept and a portion is missing. The repertoire holds around 250,000 clones, with about nine tenths as singletons. This clonotype was obtained from a young woman in good health and CMV-seronegative. The sample taken for sequencing was PBMCs. The V and J genes are TRBV6-1 and TRBJ2-3, with a weak D call TRBD1 (5 bases). Written as DNA, the CDR3 is TGTGCCAGCAGCCCAGGGATGGGGAGCACAGATACGCAGTATTTT. Encoded protein: CASSPGMGSTDTQYF.